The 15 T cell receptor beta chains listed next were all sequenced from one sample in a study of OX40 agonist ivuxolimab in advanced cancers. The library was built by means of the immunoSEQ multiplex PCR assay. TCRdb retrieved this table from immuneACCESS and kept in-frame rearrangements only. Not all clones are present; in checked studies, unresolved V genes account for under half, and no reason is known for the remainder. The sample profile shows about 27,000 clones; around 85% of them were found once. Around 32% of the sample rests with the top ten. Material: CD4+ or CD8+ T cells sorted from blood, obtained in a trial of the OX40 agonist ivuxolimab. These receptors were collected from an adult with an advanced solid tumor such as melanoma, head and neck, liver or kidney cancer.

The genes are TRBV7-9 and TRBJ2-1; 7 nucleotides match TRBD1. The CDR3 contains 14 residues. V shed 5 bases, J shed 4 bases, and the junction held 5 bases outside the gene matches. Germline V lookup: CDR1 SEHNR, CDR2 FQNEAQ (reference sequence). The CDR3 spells CASSRTDRYNEQFF. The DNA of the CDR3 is TGTGCCAGCAGCCGAACGGACAGGTACAATGAGCAGTTCTTC.

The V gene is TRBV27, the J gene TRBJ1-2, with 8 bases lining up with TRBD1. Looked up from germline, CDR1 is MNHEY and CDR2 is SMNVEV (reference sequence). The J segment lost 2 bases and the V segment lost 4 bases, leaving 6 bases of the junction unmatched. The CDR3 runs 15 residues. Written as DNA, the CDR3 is TGTGCCAGCAGTTACGGACAGGGAAGCAACTATGGCTACACCTTC. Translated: CASSYGQGSNYGYTF.

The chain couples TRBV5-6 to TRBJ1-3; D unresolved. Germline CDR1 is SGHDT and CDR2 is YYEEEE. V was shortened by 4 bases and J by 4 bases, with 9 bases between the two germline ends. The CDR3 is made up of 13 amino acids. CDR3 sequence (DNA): TGTGCCAGCAGCCCCGTGGAGGGAAACACCATATATTTT. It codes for CASSPVEGNTIYF.

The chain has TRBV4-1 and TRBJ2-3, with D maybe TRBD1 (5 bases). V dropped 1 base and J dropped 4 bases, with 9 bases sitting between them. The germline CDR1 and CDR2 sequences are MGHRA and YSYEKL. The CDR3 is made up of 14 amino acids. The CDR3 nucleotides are TGCGCCAGCAGCCAAGGACGGACACCAGATACGCAGTATTTT. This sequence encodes CASSQGRTPDTQYF.

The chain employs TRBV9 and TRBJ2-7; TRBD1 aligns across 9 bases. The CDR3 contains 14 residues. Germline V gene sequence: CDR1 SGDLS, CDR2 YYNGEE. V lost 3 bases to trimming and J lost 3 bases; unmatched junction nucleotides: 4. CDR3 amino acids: CASSARDRVYEQYF. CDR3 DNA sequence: TGTGCCAGCAGCGCCCGGGACAGGGTCTACGAGCAGTACTTC.

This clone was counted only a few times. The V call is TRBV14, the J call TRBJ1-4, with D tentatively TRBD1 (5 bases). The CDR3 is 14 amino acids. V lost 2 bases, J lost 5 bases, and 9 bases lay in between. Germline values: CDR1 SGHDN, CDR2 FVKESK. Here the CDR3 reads CASSQRGENEKLFF. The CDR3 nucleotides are TGTGCCAGCAGCCAAAGAGGGGAGAATGAAAAACTGTTTTTT.

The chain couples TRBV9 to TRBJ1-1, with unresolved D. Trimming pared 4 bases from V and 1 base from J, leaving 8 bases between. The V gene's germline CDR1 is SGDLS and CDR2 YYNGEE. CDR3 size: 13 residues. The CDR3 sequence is CASSPYGNTEAFF. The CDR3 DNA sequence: TGTGCCAGCAGCCCCTACGGGAACACTGAAGCTTTCTTT.

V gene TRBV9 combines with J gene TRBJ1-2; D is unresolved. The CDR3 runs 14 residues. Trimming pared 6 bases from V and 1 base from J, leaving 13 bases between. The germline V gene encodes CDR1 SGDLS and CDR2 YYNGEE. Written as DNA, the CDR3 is TGTGCCAGCACCCCGGTCCCCCATAACTATGGCTACACCTTC. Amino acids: CASTPVPHNYGYTF.

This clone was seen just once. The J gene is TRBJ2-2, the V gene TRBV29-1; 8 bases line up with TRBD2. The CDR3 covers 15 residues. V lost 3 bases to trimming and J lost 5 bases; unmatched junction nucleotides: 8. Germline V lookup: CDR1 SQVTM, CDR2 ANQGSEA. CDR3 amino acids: CSVDPSGRGTGELFF. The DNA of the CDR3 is TGCAGCGTTGATCCCAGCGGGAGAGGTACCGGGGAGCTGTTTTTT.

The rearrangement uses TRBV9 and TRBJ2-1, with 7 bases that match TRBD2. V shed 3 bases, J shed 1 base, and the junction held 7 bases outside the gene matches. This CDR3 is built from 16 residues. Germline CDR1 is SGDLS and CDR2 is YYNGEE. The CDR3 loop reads CASSAPSGHSYNEQFF. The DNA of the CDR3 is TGTGCCAGCAGCGCACCTAGCGGCCATTCCTACAATGAGCAGTTCTTC.

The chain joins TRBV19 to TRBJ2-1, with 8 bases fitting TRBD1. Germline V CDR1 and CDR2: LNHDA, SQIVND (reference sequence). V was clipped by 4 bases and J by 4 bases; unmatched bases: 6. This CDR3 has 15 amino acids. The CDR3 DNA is TGTGCCAGTAGTAAGGACAGGGACCCATACAATGAGCAGTTCTTC. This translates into CASSKDRDPYNEQFF.

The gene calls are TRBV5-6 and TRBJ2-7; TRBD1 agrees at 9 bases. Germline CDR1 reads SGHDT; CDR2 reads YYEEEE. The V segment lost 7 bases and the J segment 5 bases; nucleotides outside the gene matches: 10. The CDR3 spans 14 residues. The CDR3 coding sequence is TGTGCCAGCGCCTCCGGGACAGGGTATAACGAGCAGTACTTC. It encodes CASASGTGYNEQYF.

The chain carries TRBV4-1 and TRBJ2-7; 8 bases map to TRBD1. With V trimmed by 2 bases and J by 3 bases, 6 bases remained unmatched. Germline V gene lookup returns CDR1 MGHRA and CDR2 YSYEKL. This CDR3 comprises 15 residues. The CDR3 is CASSQPRQGFYEQYF. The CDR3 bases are TGCGCCAGCAGCCAACCAAGACAGGGGTTCTACGAGCAGTACTTC.

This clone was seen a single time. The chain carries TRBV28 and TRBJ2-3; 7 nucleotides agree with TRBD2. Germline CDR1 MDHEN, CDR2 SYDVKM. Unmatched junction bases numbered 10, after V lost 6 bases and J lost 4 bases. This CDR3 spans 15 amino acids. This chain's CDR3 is CASSPPGRASDTQYF. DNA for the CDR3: TGTGCCAGCAGCCCCCCAGGGAGGGCCTCAGATACGCAGTATTTT. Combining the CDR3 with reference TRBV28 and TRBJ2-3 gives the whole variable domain DVKVTQSSRYLVKRTGEKVFLECVQDMDHENMFWYRQDPGLGLRLIYFSYDVKMKEKGDIPEGYSVSREKKERFSLILESASTNQTSMYLCASSPPGRASDTQYFGPGTRLTVL.

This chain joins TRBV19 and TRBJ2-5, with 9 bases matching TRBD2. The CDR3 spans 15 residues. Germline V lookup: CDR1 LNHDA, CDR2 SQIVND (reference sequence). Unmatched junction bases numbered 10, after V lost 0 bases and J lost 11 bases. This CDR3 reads CASSIEATSGADQYF. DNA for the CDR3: TGTGCCAGTAGTATAGAAGCGACTAGCGGAGCCGATCAGTACTTC. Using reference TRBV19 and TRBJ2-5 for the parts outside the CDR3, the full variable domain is DGGITQSPKYLFRKEGQNVTLSCEQNLNHDAMYWYRQDPGQGLRLIYYSQIVNDFQKGDIAEGYSVSREKKESFPLTVTSAQKNPTAFYLCASSIEATSGADQYFGPGTRLLVL.